This TCR beta chain was obtained from a study of T cells in tuberculosis (dated by TCRdb to 2017 to 2018). For the study in its entirety: The study combined CD1B tetramers and high-throughput TCR immunosequencing to characterize T cells specific for the mycobacterial lipid antigen glucose monomycolate (GMM). Results and caveats for the whole study, not just this receptor: T cells binding the CD1B-GMM tetramer with low affinity may have been missed by the stringent sort gate.

After being thawed and rested overnight, PBMC were stained with GMM-loaded CD1B tetramer, a Live/Dead dye and anti-CD3, and were then sorted on a FACS Aria II. CD1B tetramers were loaded with C32 glucose monomycolate purified from Rhodococcus equi. Before cryopreservation, the PBMC used for tetramer sorting had been depleted of CD14-expressing monocytes as part of a separate study. From each donor, around 100,000 tetramer-negative cells were also sorted and analyzed side by side with the tetramer-positive cells. Antigen-specific T cells were sorted from a few healthy South African adults using GMM-loaded CD1B tetramers. Because TCR-alpha and TCR-beta chains were sequenced unpaired, no chain pairing information was available. TCR libraries were generated with the immunoSEQ multiplex PCR assay, using TCR-beta and/or TCR-alpha/delta assays for each sample. Amplified TCR libraries were sequenced on the Illumina high-throughput platform. On the authors' methods: Clustering and dimensionality reduction relied on pairwise TCRdist distances among GMM-specific receptors from T cells that were either sorted ex vivo or expanded in vitro. Sequence motifs, defined by gene usage and CDR3 content, were tested for enrichment in tetramer-positive compared with tetramer-negative populations. Not all clones reach the TCRdb copy of this immuneACCESS table, which keeps in-frame sequences only. Checked studies attribute under half of the gap to unresolved V genes and leave the rest unexplained. Clone size and V and J calls were adopted from that table, with D and trimming inferred from the DNA. The table for this sample lists 50,000 to 65,000 clones; 88% of them were counted only once. 21% of the sample lies in the top ten.

Reading from cysteine to phenylalanine, the CDR3 counts 16 amino acids. Only the CDR3 DNA stays, 48 bases, in frame from base 1. Trimmed from V: 4 bases; trimmed from J: 2 bases; junction bases lacking a gene match: 7. From a lookup of the germline V gene (reference sequence), CDR1 and CDR2 are SEHNR and FQNEAQ. Remarks on this clone: No much larger clonotype is one base removed from it; base qualities were not supplied.

Sequenced: CD1b-GMM tetramer-negative cells sorted from PBMCs. Sample cell subset or site, as interpreted from the label and publication: T cells not binding CD1B-GMM tetramer, sorted from same donor. The TCR comes from an adult woman with latent tuberculosis. The V and J segments used are TRBV7-9 and TRBJ1-3, and TRBD1 aligns with 8 junction nucleotides. The DNA sequence is as follows: TGTGCCAGCAGCTCATACCTGACAGGGGCTGGAAACACCATATATTTT. It translates to CASSSYLTGAGNTIYF.